This passage covers 11 T cell receptor beta chains from one sample sequenced in a study of T cell responses to AZD1222 COVID-19 vaccine. Generated by immunoSEQ multiplex PCR, the TCRdb table keeps only in-frame clones and is missing some. Among just under 90,000 clones listed, 88% were seen once. This material consisted of peripheral blood, taken on day 0 of MenACWY control vaccination. The receptors shown here come from an adult in good health.

The chain has TRBV25-1 and TRBJ1-2; maybe TRBD1 (5 bases). V was shortened by 1 base and J by 8 bases, with 17 bases between the two germline ends. Looked up from germline, CDR1 is MGHDK and CDR2 is SYGVNS. The CDR3 extends over 15 amino acids. The CDR3 here is CASSEWDLGLYGYTF. CDR3 in DNA: TGTGCCAGCAGTGAATGGGACTTAGGGCTTTACGGCTACACCTTC.

The sample holds a few counts of this clone. The chain uses TRBV9 and TRBJ2-5, with 13 bases identical to TRBD2. Unmatched junction bases numbered 4, after V lost 3 bases and J lost 5 bases. Looked up from germline, CDR1 is SGDLS and CDR2 is YYNGEE. The CDR3 is 15 residues long. The DNA for the CDR3 is TGTGCCAGCAGCGCCGGACTAGCGGGGGAGGAGACCCAGTACTTC. This codes for CASSAGLAGEETQYF.

This rearrangement joins TRBV7-9 to TRBJ2-3, with a possible D match to TRBD1 (5 bases). CDR1 SEHNR and CDR2 FQNEAQ come from the germline V gene (reference sequence). V gave up 3 bases and J gave up 0 bases, with 10 bases separating them. The length of the CDR3 is 15 residues. CDR3 residues: CASSLRQTSTDTQYF. CDR3 nucleotide sequence: TGTGCCAGCAGCTTGCGACAGACTAGCACAGATACGCAGTATTTT.

This sequence joins TRBV19 and TRBJ1-1, with a possible D match to TRBD1 (6 bases). There are 14 residues in the CDR3. Trimming left V 6 bases short and J 0 bases short, with 11 bases between. Germline CDR1 LNHDA, CDR2 SQIVND (reference sequence). The CDR3: CASSPQGLNTEAFF. The CDR3 nucleotides read TGTGCCAGTAGCCCACAGGGCTTGAACACTGAAGCTTTCTTT.

This rearrangement joins TRBV20-1 to TRBJ1-6; the D gene is possibly TRBD1 (5 bases). Germline CDR1 reads DFQATT; CDR2 reads SNEGSKA (reference sequence). This CDR3 is built from 17 residues. Deletions cut 3 bases from V and 0 bases from J, with 15 bases between. CDR3 in amino acids: CSASQVRGSSYNSPLHF. CDR3 bases: TGCAGTGCTAGTCAAGTACGGGGGAGCTCCTATAATTCACCCCTCCACTTT.

The J gene is TRBJ2-2, the V gene TRBV19; possible D gene TRBD1, 6 bases. This CDR3 spans 14 amino acids. V was pared by 5 bases and J by 6 bases, with 13 bases between. Germline V CDR1 and CDR2: LNHDA, SQIVND (reference sequence). The CDR3 is CASSEQGIAGELFF. In DNA form, the CDR3 reads TGTGCCAGTAGTGAACAGGGTATCGCCGGGGAGCTGTTTTTT. Full variable domain (outside the CDR3, taken from reference TRBV19 and TRBJ2-2): DGGITQSPKYLFRKEGQNVTLSCEQNLNHDAMYWYRQDPGQGLRLIYYSQIVNDFQKGDIAEGYSVSREKKESFPLTVTSAQKNPTAFYLCASSEQGIAGELFFGEGSRLTVL.

In this sample, this clone turned up a few times. The rearrangement uses TRBV6-5 and TRBJ2-5; D may match TRBD1 or TRBD2 (5 bases each). Germline CDR1 and CDR2: MNHEY and SVGAGI. The CDR3 runs 13 residues. V was shortened by 4 bases and J by 7 bases, with 13 bases between the two germline ends. The CDR3 loop is CASSSGPSGTQYF. CDR3 DNA sequence: TGTGCCAGCAGTTCGGGACCTTCGGGGACCCAGTACTTC.

V usage is TRBV9 and J usage is TRBJ2-1; the D gene could be TRBD1 or TRBD2 (6 bases each). The V end was cut by 4 bases, the J end by 8 bases, with 16 bases between. The V gene's germline CDR1 is SGDLS and CDR2 YYNGEE. The CDR3 spans 14 residues. CDR3 bases: TGTGCCAGCAGCCCAAGGGGGTGGGGGGATGAGCAGTTCTTC. This gives the protein CASSPRGWGDEQFF.

As concerns this clone: Other DNA sequences in the same sample also yield this CDR3. This rearrangement joins TRBV16 to TRBJ2-7; perhaps D is TRBD1 or TRBD2 (5 bases each). The germline V gene encodes CDR1 KGHSY and CDR2 FQNENV. The V gene lost 3 bases and the J gene lost 2 bases, with 20 bases spanning the gap. This CDR3 is 17 amino acids long. Here the CDR3 reads CASSHIMNNRGPYEQYF. DNA for the CDR3: TGTGCCAGCAGCCACATAATGAACAACCGGGGCCCCTACGAGCAGTACTTC.

The rearrangement uses TRBV2 and TRBJ1-1; 7 bases map to TRBD1. The germline CDR1 and CDR2 sequences are SNHLY and FYNNEI. With 6 bases clipped from V and 3 bases from J, the junction kept 4 bases outside the gene matches. The length of the CDR3 is 13 residues. The chain's CDR3 is CASRGTDYTEAFF. The CDR3 DNA sequence: TGTGCCAGCAGGGGGACAGACTACACTGAAGCTTTCTTT.

The V and J genes are TRBV7-2 and TRBJ1-1; D unclear. This CDR3 region has 11 residues. Trimming removed 2 bases from V and 11 bases from J, with 9 bases in between. Germline V lookup: CDR1 SGHTA, CDR2 FQGNSA. The CDR3 spells CASSLSPRAFF. In nucleotides, the CDR3 is TGTGCCAGCAGCTTAAGCCCGCGGGCTTTCTTT.